This TCR beta chain originates from a study of T cells after yellow fever vaccination. In the study overall: SMART-Seq v4 Ultra Low Input handled preparation of low-cell-number fractions.

TCRdb ran MiXCR on the 5' RACE reads and lists one entry per CDR3 protein. The table shows 300,000 to 450,000 distinct CDR3 sequences, with around 8.1% occurring only once. This CDR3 spans 13 amino acids. Deletions cut 10 bases from V and 5 bases from J, with 17 bases between. The germline gives CDR1 MDHEN, CDR2 SYDVKM. This chain connects TRBV28 to TRBJ1-2, with D possibly being TRBD1 (5 bases). The source material was PBMCs, sampled more than 40 days after the first yellow fever vaccination. This sequence was found in a man between 18 and 29 years old who received the YFV17D yellow fever vaccine. DNA of the CDR3: TGTGCCACTTACCTGACAGACTTATATGGCTACACCTTC. Amino acids: CATYLTDLYGYTF.